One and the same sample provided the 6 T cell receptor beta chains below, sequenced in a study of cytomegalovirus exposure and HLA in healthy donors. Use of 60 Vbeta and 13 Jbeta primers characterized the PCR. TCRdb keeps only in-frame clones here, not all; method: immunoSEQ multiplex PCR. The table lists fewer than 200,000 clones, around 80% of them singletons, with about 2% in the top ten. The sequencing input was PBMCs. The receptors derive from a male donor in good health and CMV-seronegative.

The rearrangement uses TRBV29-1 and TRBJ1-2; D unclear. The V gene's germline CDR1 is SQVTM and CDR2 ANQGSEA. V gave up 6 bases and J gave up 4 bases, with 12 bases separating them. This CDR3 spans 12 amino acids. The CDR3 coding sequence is TGCAGCGTCGAGGTCTCTTCCTATGGCTACACCTTC. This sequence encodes CSVEVSSYGYTF.

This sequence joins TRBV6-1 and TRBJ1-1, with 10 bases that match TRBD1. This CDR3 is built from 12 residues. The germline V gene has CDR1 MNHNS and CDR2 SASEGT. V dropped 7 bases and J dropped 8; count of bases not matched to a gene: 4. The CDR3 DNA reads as TGTGCCAGCATACGACAGGGGGCAGAAGCTTTCTTT. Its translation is CASIRQGAEAFF.

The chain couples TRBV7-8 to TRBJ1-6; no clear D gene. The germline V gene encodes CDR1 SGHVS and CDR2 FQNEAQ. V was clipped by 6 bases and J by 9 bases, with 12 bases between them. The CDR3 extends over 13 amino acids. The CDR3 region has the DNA TGTGCCAGCAGGGAGGGAGCGCGTTCACCCCTCCACTTT. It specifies CASREGARSPLHF. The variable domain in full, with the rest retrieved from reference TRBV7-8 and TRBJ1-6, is GAGVSQSPRYKVAKRGQDVALRCDPISGHVSLFWYQQALGQGPEFLTYFQNEAQLDKSGLPSDRFFAERPEGSVSTLKIQRTQQEDSAVYLCASREGARSPLHFGNGTRLTVT.

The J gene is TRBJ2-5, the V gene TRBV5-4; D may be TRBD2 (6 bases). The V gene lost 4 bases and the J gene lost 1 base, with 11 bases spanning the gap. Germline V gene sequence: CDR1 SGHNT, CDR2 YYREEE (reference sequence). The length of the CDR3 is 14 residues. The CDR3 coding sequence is TGTGCCAGCAGCGGAGGGACGGCCCAAGAGACCCAGTACTTC. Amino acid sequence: CASSGGTAQETQYF.

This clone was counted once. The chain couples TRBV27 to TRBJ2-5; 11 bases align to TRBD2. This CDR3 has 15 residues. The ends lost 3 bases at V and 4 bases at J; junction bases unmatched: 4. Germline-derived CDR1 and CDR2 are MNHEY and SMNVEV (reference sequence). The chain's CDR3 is CASSLASGGRETQYF. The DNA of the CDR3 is TGTGCCAGCAGTTTGGCTAGCGGGGGGAGAGAGACCCAGTACTTC.

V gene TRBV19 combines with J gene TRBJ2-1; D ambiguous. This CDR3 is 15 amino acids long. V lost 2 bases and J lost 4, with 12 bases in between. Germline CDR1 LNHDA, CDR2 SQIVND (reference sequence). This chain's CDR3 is CASSINKRSYNEQFF. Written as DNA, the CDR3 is TGTGCCAGTAGTATAAATAAAAGGAGTTACAATGAGCAGTTCTTC.